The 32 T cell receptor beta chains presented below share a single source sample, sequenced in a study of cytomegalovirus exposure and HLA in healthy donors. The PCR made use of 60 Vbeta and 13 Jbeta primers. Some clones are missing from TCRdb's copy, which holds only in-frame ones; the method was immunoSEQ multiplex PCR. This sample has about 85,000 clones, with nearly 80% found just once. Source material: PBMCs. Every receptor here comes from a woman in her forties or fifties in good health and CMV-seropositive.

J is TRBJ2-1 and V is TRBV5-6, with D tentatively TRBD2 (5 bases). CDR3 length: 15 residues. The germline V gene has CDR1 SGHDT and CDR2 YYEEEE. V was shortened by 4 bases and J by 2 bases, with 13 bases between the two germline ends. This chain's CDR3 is CASSAERSAYNEQFF. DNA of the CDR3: TGTGCCAGCAGCGCGGAGCGGAGCGCCTACAATGAGCAGTTCTTC. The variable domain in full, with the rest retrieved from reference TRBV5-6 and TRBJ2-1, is DAGVTQSPTHLIKTRGQQVTLRCSPKSGHDTVSWYQQALGQGPQFIFQYYEEEERQRGNFPDRFSGHQFPNYSSELNVNALLLGDSALYLCASSAERSAYNEQFFGPGTRLTVL.

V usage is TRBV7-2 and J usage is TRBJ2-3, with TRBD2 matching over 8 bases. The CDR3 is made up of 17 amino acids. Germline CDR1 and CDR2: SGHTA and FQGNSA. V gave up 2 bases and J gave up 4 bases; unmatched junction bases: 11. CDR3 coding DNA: TGTGCCAGCAGCTTACAAACCGGGCGGGGGGTATCAGATACGCAGTATTTT. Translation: CASSLQTGRGVSDTQYF.

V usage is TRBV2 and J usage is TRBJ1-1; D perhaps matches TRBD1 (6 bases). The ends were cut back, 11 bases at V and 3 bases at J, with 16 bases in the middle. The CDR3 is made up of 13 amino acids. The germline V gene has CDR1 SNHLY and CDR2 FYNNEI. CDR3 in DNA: TGTGCCTCCACAGGACAGATGTACACTGAAGCTTTCTTT. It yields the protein CASTGQMYTEAFF. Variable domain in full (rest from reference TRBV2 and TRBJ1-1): EPEVTQTPSHQVTQMGQEVILRCVPISNHLYFYWYRQILGQKVEFLVSFYNNEISEKSEIFDDQFSVERPDGSNFTLKIRSTKLEDSAMYFCASTGQMYTEAFFGQGTRLTVV.

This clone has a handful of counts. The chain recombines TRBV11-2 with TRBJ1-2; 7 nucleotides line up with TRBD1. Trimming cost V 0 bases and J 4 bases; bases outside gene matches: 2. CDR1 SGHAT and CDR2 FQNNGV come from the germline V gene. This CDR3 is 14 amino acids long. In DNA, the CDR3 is TGTGCCAGCAGCTTAGACGGGACAGCCTATGGCTACACCTTC. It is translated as CASSLDGTAYGYTF.

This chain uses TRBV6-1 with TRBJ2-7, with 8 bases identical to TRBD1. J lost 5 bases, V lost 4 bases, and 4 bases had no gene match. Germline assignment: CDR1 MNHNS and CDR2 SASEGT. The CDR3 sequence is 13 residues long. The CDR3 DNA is TGTGCCAGCAGTGGGACAGGGCGCCACGAGCAGTACGTC. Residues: CASSGTGRHEQYV.

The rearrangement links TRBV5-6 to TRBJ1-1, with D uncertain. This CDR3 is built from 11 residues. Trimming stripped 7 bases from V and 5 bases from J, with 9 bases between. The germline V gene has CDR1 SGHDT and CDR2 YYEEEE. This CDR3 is CASPRSTEAFF. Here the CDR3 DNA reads TGTGCCAGCCCCCGTAGTACTGAAGCTTTCTTT.

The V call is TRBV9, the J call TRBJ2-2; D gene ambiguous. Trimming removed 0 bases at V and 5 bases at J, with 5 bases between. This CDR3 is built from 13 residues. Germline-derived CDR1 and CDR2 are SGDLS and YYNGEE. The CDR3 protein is CASSVGRTGELFF. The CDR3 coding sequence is TGTGCCAGCAGCGTAGGGAGAACCGGGGAGCTGTTTTTT.

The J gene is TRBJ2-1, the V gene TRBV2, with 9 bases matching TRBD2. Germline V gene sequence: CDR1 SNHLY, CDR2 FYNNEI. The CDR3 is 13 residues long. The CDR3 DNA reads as TGTGCAAGCGGACTAGCGTCTCTCAATGAGCAGTTCTTC. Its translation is CASGLASLNEQFF. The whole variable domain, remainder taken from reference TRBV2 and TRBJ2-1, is EPEVTQTPSHQVTQMGQEVILRCVPISNHLYFYWYRQILGQKVEFLVSFYNNEISEKSEIFDDQFSVERPDGSNFTLKIRSTKLEDSAMYFCASGLASLNEQFFGPGTRLTVL.

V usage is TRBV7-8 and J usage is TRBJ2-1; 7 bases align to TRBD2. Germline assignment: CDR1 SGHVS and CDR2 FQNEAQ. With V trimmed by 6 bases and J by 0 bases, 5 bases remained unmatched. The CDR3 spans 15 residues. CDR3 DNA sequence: TGTGCCAGCAGGGGAGCGGGGAGCTCCTACAATGAGCAGTTCTTC. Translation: CASRGAGSSYNEQFF.

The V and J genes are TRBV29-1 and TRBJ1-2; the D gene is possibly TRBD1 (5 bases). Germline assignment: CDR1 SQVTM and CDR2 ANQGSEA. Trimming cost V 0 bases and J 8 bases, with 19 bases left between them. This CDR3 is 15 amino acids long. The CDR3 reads CSVEDWGQRTKGYTF. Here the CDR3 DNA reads TGCAGCGTTGAAGATTGGGGCCAAAGAACTAAAGGCTACACCTTC.

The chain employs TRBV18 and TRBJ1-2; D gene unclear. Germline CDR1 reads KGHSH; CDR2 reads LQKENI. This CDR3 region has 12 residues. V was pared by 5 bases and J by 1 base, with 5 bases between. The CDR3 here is CASSEGNYGYTF. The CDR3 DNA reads TGTGCCAGCTCAGAGGGTAACTATGGCTACACCTTC.

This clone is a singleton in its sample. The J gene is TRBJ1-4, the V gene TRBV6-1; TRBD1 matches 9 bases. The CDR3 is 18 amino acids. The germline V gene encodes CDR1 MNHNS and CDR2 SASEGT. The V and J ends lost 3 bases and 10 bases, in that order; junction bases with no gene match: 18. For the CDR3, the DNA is TGTGCCAGCAGTGATTTCAAGGGACAGGGCGATCGTATCCGAAAACTGTTTTTT. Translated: CASSDFKGQGDRIRKLFF.

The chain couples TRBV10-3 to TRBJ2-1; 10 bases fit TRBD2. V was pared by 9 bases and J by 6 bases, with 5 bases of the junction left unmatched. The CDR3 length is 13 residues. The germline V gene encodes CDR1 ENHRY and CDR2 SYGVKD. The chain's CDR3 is CAIAGTSVNEQFF. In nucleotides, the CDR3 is TGTGCCATAGCCGGGACTAGCGTCAATGAGCAGTTCTTC.

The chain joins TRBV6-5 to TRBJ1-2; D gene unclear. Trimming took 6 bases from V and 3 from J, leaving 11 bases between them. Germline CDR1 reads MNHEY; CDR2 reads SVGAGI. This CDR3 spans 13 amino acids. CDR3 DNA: TGTGCCAGCAGCCTTTCCCCGGACTATGGCTACACCTTC. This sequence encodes CASSLSPDYGYTF.

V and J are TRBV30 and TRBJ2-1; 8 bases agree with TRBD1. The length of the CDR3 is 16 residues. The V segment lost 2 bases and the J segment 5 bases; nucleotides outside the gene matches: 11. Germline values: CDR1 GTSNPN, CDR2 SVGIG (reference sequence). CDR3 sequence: CAWSILGDRYHNEQFF. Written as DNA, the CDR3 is TGTGCCTGGAGTATACTAGGGGACAGGTACCACAATGAGCAGTTCTTC.

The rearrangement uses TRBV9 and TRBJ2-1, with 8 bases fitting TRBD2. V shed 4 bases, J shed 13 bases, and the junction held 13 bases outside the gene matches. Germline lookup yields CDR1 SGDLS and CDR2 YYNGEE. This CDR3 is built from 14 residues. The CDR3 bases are TGTGCCAGCAGCTCACCCGGGACTAGAGAGGAACAGTTCTTC. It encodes CASSSPGTREEQFF.

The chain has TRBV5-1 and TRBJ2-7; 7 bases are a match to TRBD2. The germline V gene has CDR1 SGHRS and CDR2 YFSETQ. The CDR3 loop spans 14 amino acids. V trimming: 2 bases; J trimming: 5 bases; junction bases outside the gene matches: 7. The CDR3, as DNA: TGCGCCAGCAGCTTAATCGGGGCGGGAGACGAGCAGTACTTC. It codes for CASSLIGAGDEQYF.

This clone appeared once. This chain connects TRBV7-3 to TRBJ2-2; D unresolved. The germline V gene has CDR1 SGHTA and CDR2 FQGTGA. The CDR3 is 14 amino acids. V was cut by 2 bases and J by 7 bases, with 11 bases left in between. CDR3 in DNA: TGTGCCAGCAGCTTATGGTATAGTGACGGGGAGCTGTTTTTT. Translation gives CASSLWYSDGELFF.

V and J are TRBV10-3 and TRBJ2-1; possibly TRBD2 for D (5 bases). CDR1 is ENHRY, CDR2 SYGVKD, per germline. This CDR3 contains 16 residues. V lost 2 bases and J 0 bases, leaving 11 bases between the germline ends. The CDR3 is CAISEERSGSYNEQFF. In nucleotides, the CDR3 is TGTGCCATCAGTGAGGAGCGGTCGGGCTCCTACAATGAGCAGTTCTTC.

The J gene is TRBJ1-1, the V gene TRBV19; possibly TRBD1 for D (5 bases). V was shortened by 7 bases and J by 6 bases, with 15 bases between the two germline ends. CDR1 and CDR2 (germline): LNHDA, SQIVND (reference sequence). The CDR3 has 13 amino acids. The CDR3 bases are TGTGCCAGTAAGCGCAGGGAGGACGCTGAAGCTTTCTTT. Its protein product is CASKRREDAEAFF.

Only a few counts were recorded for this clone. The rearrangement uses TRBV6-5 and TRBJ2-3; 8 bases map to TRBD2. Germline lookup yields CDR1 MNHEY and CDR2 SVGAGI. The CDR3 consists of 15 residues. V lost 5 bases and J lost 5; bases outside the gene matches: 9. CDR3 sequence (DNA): TGTGCCAGCAGTCCGCGGGGGGCAGGGGAAGATACGCAGTATTTT. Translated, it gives CASSPRGAGEDTQYF.

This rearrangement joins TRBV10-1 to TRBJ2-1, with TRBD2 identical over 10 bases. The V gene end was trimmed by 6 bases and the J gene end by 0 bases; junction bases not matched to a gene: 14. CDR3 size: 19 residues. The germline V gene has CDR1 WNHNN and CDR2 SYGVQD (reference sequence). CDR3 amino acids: CASRERASGGLSSYNEQFF. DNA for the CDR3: TGCGCCAGCAGGGAGAGGGCTAGCGGGGGCCTCAGCTCCTACAATGAGCAGTTCTTC.

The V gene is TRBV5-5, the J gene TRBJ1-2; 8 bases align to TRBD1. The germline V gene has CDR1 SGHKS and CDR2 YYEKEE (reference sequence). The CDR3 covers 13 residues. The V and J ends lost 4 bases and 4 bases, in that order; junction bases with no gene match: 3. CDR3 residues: CASSLDRVYGYTF. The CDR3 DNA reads TGTGCCAGCAGCCTGGACAGGGTCTATGGCTACACCTTC. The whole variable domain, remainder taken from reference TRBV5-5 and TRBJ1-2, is DAGVTQSPTHLIKTRGQQVTLRCSPISGHKSVSWYQQVLGQGPQFIFQYYEKEERGRGNFPDRFSARQFPNYSSELNVNALLLGDSALYLCASSLDRVYGYTFGSGTRLTVV.

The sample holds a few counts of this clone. The CDR3 sequence is CAIGLVHTDTQYF. CDR3 DNA: TGCGCCATAGGACTAGTCCACACAGATACGCAGTATTTT. This chain links TRBV10-2 with TRBJ2-3, with 7 bases lining up with TRBD2. With V trimmed by 10 bases and J by 2 bases, 6 bases remained unmatched. The germline V gene has CDR1 WSHSY and CDR2 SAAADI. CDR3 size: 13 residues.

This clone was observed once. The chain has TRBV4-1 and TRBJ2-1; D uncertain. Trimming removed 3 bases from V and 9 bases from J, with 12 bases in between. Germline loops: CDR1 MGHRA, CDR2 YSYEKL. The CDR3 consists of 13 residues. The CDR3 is CASSHGMRSEQFF. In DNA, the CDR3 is TGCGCCAGCAGCCACGGAATGAGGAGTGAGCAGTTCTTC.

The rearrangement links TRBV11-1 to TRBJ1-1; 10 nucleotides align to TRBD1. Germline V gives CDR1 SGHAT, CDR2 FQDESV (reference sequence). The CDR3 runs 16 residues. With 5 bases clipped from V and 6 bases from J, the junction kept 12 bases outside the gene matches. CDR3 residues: CASSTPRQGAIAEAFF. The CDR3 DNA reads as TGTGCCAGCAGCACCCCCCGACAGGGGGCTATTGCTGAAGCTTTCTTT.

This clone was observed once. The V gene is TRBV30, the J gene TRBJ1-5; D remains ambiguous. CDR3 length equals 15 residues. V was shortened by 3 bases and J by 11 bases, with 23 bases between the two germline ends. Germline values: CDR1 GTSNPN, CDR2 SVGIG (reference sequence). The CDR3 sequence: CAWSYSGPGRRAQHF. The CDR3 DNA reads TGTGCCTGGAGCTATTCCGGACCCGGGAGGAGAGCCCAGCATTTT.

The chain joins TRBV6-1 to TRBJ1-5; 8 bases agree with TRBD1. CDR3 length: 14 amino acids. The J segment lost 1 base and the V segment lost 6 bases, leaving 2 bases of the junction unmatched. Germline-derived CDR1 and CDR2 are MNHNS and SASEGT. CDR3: CASRDRASNQPQHF. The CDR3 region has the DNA TGTGCCAGCAGGGACAGGGCGAGCAATCAGCCCCAGCATTTT.

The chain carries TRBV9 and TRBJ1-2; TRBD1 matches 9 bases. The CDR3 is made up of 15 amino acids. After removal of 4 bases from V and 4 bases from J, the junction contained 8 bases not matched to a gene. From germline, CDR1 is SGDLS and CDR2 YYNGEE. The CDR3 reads CASSPDGTGSYGYTF. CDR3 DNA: TGTGCCAGCAGCCCCGACGGGACAGGGTCCTATGGCTACACCTTC.

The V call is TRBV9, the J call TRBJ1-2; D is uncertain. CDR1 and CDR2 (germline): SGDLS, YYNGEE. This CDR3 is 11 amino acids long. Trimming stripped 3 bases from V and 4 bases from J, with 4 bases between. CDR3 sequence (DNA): TGTGCCAGCAGCGCTATCTATGGCTACACCTTC. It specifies CASSAIYGYTF.

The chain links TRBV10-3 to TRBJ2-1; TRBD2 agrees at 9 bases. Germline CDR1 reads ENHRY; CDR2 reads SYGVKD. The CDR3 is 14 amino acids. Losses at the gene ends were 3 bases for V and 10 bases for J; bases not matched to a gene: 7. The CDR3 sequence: CAISDPGTSTEQFF. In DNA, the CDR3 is TGTGCCATCAGTGACCCCGGGACTAGCACCGAGCAGTTCTTC.

In DNA form, the CDR3 reads TGTGCCAGCAGCTTGGAGGTGGGGAGGAATTCACCCCTCCACTTT. Encoded protein: CASSLEVGRNSPLHF. This rearrangement joins TRBV5-4 to TRBJ1-6, with unresolved D. Germline values: CDR1 SGHNT, CDR2 YYREEE (reference sequence). The CDR3 contains 15 residues. V was cut by 0 bases and J by 7 bases, with 11 bases left in between.